This T cell receptor (beta chain) comes out of a study of blood T cell repertoires in COVID-19. Original data processing: Scientists estimated how many nucleated cells there were by amplifying reference gene primers. Profiling relied on immunoSEQ multiplex PCR, and the TCRdb table lists in-frame clones only, not all of them. That table furnishes V, J and clone size, whereas the DNA furnished D and trimming. The table includes a few hundred thousand clones, 88% detected once. The sample taken for sequencing was PBMCs or T cells enriched from blood (not recorded which). The clonotype originates from a man aged 30 to 39 who had recovered from COVID-19.

CDR3: CATSDSGAGGRNEQFF. The DNA for the CDR3 is TGTGCCACCAGTGATTCCGGAGCGGGGGGACGGAATGAGCAGTTCTTC. The chain combines TRBV24-1 with TRBJ2-1; 9 nucleotides agree with TRBD2. The CDR3 runs 16 residues. V gave up 2 bases and J gave up 7 bases; unmatched junction bases: 8. The V gene's germline CDR1 is KGHDR and CDR2 SFDVKD.